The 25 T cell receptor beta chains reported below all come from one sample, sequenced in a study of blood T cell repertoires in COVID-19. Generated by immunoSEQ multiplex PCR, the TCRdb table keeps only in-frame clones and is missing some. The sample lists approximately 80,000 clones; approximately 85% were seen once. Input material: peripheral blood. These receptors were collected from an elderly woman with COVID-19, enrolled during active disease.

Only one count was recorded for this clone. V and J are TRBV27 and TRBJ2-7; 11 bases match TRBD2. This CDR3 spans 15 amino acids. Losses at the gene ends were 4 bases for V and 3 bases for J; bases not matched to a gene: 5. The germline gives CDR1 MNHEY, CDR2 SMNVEV (reference sequence). This CDR3 is CASSYQGLADYEQYF. Written as DNA, the CDR3 is TGTGCCAGCAGTTATCAGGGACTAGCGGACTACGAGCAGTACTTC.

J is TRBJ1-2 and V is TRBV29-1; TRBD1 might be the D (6 bases). Deletions cut 5 bases from V and 0 bases from J, with 22 bases between. The CDR3 has 17 residues. Germline values: CDR1 SQVTM, CDR2 ANQGSEA. The CDR3 nucleotides are TGCAGCGTTTTATTCCAGAACAGGGTTTCTACTAACTATGGCTACACCTTC. Amino acid sequence: CSVLFQNRVSTNYGYTF.

The chain recombines TRBV7-2 with TRBJ2-5; a weak D match, TRBD1 (6 bases). From germline, CDR1 is SGHTA and CDR2 FQGNSA. V shed 5 bases and J shed 1 base, with 14 bases lying between them. This CDR3 contains 15 residues. DNA of the CDR3: TGTGCCAGCAGCAGTCAGGGGAGTCGCCAAGAGACCCAGTACTTC. This translates into CASSSQGSRQETQYF.

The chain carries TRBV10-3 and TRBJ2-3; 7 positions match TRBD2. This CDR3 region has 16 residues. J lost 2 bases, V lost 10 bases, and 15 bases had no gene match. Germline V gives CDR1 ENHRY, CDR2 SYGVKD. CDR3 DNA: TGTGCCACCGACACCCAATCTAGCGGAAACACAGATACGCAGTATTTT. Amino acids: CATDTQSSGNTDTQYF.

The chain combines TRBV9 with TRBJ2-5, with 8 bases lining up with TRBD2. The CDR3 runs 15 residues. Losses at the gene ends were 4 bases for V and 5 bases for J; bases not matched to a gene: 10. Germline CDR1 and CDR2: SGDLS and YYNGEE. In nucleotides, the CDR3 is TGTGCCAGCAGCACCCGCGGGGGGCCGGGGGAGACCCAGTACTTC. Amino acid sequence: CASSTRGGPGETQYF.

The chain has TRBV27 and TRBJ2-7; 13 bases align to TRBD2. The CDR3 consists of 16 residues. V lost 5 bases to trimming and J lost 4 bases; unmatched junction nucleotides: 8. Germline-derived CDR1 and CDR2 are MNHEY and SMNVEV (reference sequence). The CDR3, as DNA: TGTGCCAGCAGTAGAACTAGCGGGAGGGCCGTGTACGAGCAGTACTTC. It encodes CASSRTSGRAVYEQYF.

The V gene is TRBV7-2, the J gene TRBJ2-7, with 8 bases aligning to TRBD1. V dropped 6 bases and J dropped 2; count of bases not matched to a gene: 6. Germline CDR1 is SGHTA and CDR2 is FQGNSA. This CDR3 region has 14 residues. The CDR3 is CASRPTGATYEQYF. The CDR3 nucleotides read TGTGCCAGCAGGCCGACAGGGGCAACCTACGAGCAGTACTTC.

The chain has TRBV19 and TRBJ2-1, with D uncertain. Germline assignment: CDR1 LNHDA and CDR2 SQIVND (reference sequence). There are 13 residues in the CDR3. Trimming shortened V by 3 bases and J by 4 bases, and 7 bases separated the two germline ends. In DNA, the CDR3 is TGTGCCAGTAGTATCTCGGAGTACAATGAGCAGTTCTTC. This translates into CASSISEYNEQFF.

This sequence joins TRBV6-4 and TRBJ2-7; TRBD1 agrees at 7 bases. The germline gives CDR1 MRHNA, CDR2 SNTAGT. V dropped 11 bases and J dropped 5; count of bases not matched to a gene: 12. CDR3 length: 13 residues. The CDR3 nucleotides read TGTGCCTCAGAACGACAGGGATGCGACGAGCAGTACTTC. This codes for CASERQGCDEQYF.

A note on this clone: Other DNA sequences in this sample translate to the same CDR3. The CDR3 region has the DNA TGCGCCAGCAGCTGGGGCGGCCAGGGCTCCTACGAGCAGTACTTC. Protein sequence: CASSWGGQGSYEQYF. V gene TRBV5-1 combines with J gene TRBJ2-7; the D gene is possibly TRBD1 (5 bases). Trimming left V 3 bases short and J 0 bases short, with 13 bases between. The CDR3 consists of 15 residues. Germline lookup yields CDR1 SGHRS and CDR2 YFSETQ.

The V and J genes are TRBV5-4 and TRBJ1-6; the match to TRBD1 covers 9 bases. This CDR3 comprises 15 residues. V was pared by 2 bases and J by 6 bases, with 3 bases of the junction left unmatched. CDR1 is SGHNT and CDR2 is YYREEE in the germline V gene (reference sequence). In nucleotides, the CDR3 is TGTGCCAGCAGCTTATTACAGGGGGCTAATTCACCCCTCCACTTT. Its translation is CASSLLQGANSPLHF.

The chain joins TRBV5-1 to TRBJ2-6; a weak D match, TRBD1 (6 bases). V lost 4 bases and J 0 bases, leaving 14 bases between the germline ends. This CDR3 has 17 amino acids. Looked up from germline, CDR1 is SGHRS and CDR2 is YFSETQ. The CDR3 loop is CASSGSVRGSGANVLTF. The CDR3 DNA reads as TGCGCCAGCAGCGGCAGCGTCAGGGGCTCTGGGGCCAACGTCCTGACTTTC.

This clone was seen just once. CDR3 bases: TGTGCCAGCAGCCAAACCCAGAGGGCGGATGGCTACACCTTC. As protein: CASSQTQRADGYTF. This chain links TRBV4-2 with TRBJ1-2; D gene unclear. The CDR3 length is 14 residues. V was shortened by 2 bases and J by 6 bases, with 13 bases between the two germline ends. Germline CDR1 and CDR2: LGHNA and YNFKEQ.

The chain employs TRBV5-4 and TRBJ2-3; 12 positions match TRBD2. The germline gives CDR1 SGHNT, CDR2 YYREEE (reference sequence). The length of the CDR3 is 16 residues. V lost 4 bases, J lost 4 bases, and 7 bases stayed unmatched. CDR3 sequence (DNA): TGTGCCAGCAGCACCGGACTAGCGGGGTTCGCAGATACGCAGTATTTT. It yields the protein CASSTGLAGFADTQYF.

The chain recombines TRBV28 with TRBJ1-5; the D gene is possibly TRBD1 (5 bases). V lost 2 bases and J lost 4, with 12 bases in between. Germline V CDR1 and CDR2: MDHEN, SYDVKM. CDR3 length: 15 amino acids. The CDR3 nucleotides read TGTGCCAGCAGTTTAGTAGGGGTCTGGAATCAGCCCCAGCATTTT. Translated, it gives CASSLVGVWNQPQHF.

J is TRBJ1-5 and V is TRBV2, with 9 nucleotides matching TRBD1. Germline CDR1 is SNHLY and CDR2 is FYNNEI. J lost 9 bases, V lost 6 bases, and 6 bases had no gene match. The CDR3 runs to 13 residues. The CDR3 bases are TGTGCCAGCAGGGGACAGGGAATTGGGCCCCAGCATTTT. It encodes CASRGQGIGPQHF.

This rearrangement joins TRBV4-2 to TRBJ2-7; TRBD2 aligns across 12 bases. Germline CDR1 and CDR2: LGHNA and YNFKEQ. This CDR3 spans 18 amino acids. The J segment lost 1 base and the V segment lost 8 bases, leaving 15 bases of the junction unmatched. CDR3 residues: CASSRSSGGAGPSYEQYF. CDR3 bases: TGTGCCAGCTCCAGGTCTAGCGGGGGGGCGGGCCCTTCCTACGAGCAGTACTTC.

The V gene is TRBV6-5, the J gene TRBJ2-7, with 7 bases lining up with TRBD1. This CDR3 is built from 15 residues. The trim removed 5 bases at V and 0 bases at J, leaving 7 bases unmatched. Germline loops: CDR1 MNHEY, CDR2 SVGAGI. The CDR3 DNA follows: TGTGCCAGCAGTCGCTCCGGGACAGACTCCTACGAGCAGTACTTC. Translated: CASSRSGTDSYEQYF.

V and J are TRBV18 and TRBJ1-2; 9 nucleotides align to TRBD1. CDR3 length: 15 amino acids. With 3 bases clipped from V and 6 bases from J, the junction kept 8 bases outside the gene matches. Germline V gene data show CDR1 as KGHSH and CDR2 as LQKENI. The CDR3 region is CASSPGTGRNDGYTF. DNA of the CDR3: TGTGCCAGCTCACCCGGGACAGGGCGGAACGATGGCTACACCTTC. Drawing the rest from reference TRBV18 and TRBJ1-2, the complete variable domain is NAGVMQNPRHLVRRRGQEARLRCSPMKGHSHVYWYRQLPEEGLKFMVYLQKENIIDESGMPKERFSAEFPKEGPSILRIQQVVRGDSAAYFCASSPGTGRNDGYTFGSGTRLTVV.

J is TRBJ2-2 and V is TRBV28; possibly TRBD1 for D (6 bases). The germline V gene encodes CDR1 MDHEN and CDR2 SYDVKM. Between the trimmed V and J ends, which lost 4 bases and 0 bases, there was a span of 15 bases. The CDR3 length is 17 residues. The CDR3 coding sequence is TGTGCCAGCAGTTCCCCCATCGGACAGACGAACACCGGGGAGCTGTTTTTT. Translation gives CASSSPIGQTNTGELFF.

The rearrangement links TRBV5-5 to TRBJ1-5; possibly TRBD1 for D (6 bases). Per the germline V gene, CDR1 is SGHKS and CDR2 is YYEKEE (reference sequence). The CDR3 runs 17 residues. Trimming left V 4 bases short and J 0 bases short, with 17 bases between. In DNA form, the CDR3 reads TGTGCCAGCAGCCGCGCCCCAGGGACAAGTAGCAATCAGCCCCAGCATTTT. The encoded protein is CASSRAPGTSSNQPQHF.

This clone was picked up one time. A read error may produce the germline difference seen at one junction end. This chain connects TRBV5-6 to TRBJ1-1, with a weak D call TRBD1 (6 bases). This CDR3 comprises 16 residues. CDR1 is SGHDT and CDR2 is YYEEEE in the germline V gene. The CDR3 sequence is CASRLGRGPRNTEAFF. In DNA, the CDR3 is TGTGCCAGCAGATTGGGGCGGGGGCCCAGGAACACTGAAGCTTTCTTT.

This chain uses TRBV18 with TRBJ1-2, with 7 bases matching TRBD1. CDR1 is KGHSH, CDR2 LQKENI, per germline. V gave up 0 bases and J gave up 4 bases; unmatched junction bases: 5. This CDR3 is built from 15 residues. The CDR3 nucleotides read TGTGCCAGCTCACCACCGAACAGGGGAGGCTATGGCTACACCTTC. This translates into CASSPPNRGGYGYTF. The full variable domain, completed using reference TRBV18 and TRBJ1-2, is NAGVMQNPRHLVRRRGQEARLRCSPMKGHSHVYWYRQLPEEGLKFMVYLQKENIIDESGMPKERFSAEFPKEGPSILRIQQVVRGDSAAYFCASSPPNRGGYGYTFGSGTRLTVV.

Notes on this clone: Other nucleotide sequences in the sample specify the same CDR3. The rearrangement links TRBV5-5 to TRBJ1-4; 7 bases are shared with TRBD1. The ends lost 2 bases at V and 8 bases at J; junction bases unmatched: 3. The CDR3 covers 13 residues. CDR1 is SGHKS, CDR2 YYEKEE, per germline (reference sequence). The CDR3 DNA sequence: TGTGCCAGCAGCTTATTAGGGGGCGAAAAACTGTTTTTT. The encoded protein is CASSLLGGEKLFF.

This chain uses TRBV28 with TRBJ2-5; D not certain. The length of the CDR3 is 14 residues. CDR1 is MDHEN and CDR2 is SYDVKM in the germline V gene. The ends were cut back, 7 bases at V and 2 bases at J, with 14 bases in the middle. As DNA, the CDR3 is TGTGCCAGCACTCCTCCTGAGGTACAAGAGACCCAGTACTTC. This encodes CASTPPEVQETQYF.